Listed here are 19 T cell receptor beta chains from one sample, sequenced in a study of blood T cells in healthy people across ages. Through a sample-barcoded 5' primer and a J-beta primer mix, a second PCR was run for roughly 7 to 12 cycles. TCRdb processed the 5' RACE reads anew with MiXCR; each CDR3 protein has one entry. The table shows approximately 880,000 distinct CDR3 sequences, with roughly 48% occurring only once. The sequenced material came from blood. Source of these receptors: a young man in good health.

Only a few counts were recorded for this clonotype. V usage is TRBV7-2 and J usage is TRBJ2-1; 10 bases line up with TRBD1. The V gene's germline CDR1 is SGHTA and CDR2 FQGNSA. The CDR3 spans 15 residues. J was trimmed by 5 bases and V by 4 bases; bases with no gene match: 5. The CDR3 region has the DNA TGTGCCAGCAGCTACACCGGGACAGGGGACAATGAGCAGTTCTTC. This translates into CASSYTGTGDNEQFF.

The rearrangement links TRBV7-2 to TRBJ2-5; 7 bases fit TRBD1. CDR1 SGHTA and CDR2 FQGNSA come from the germline V gene. The CDR3 is made up of 15 amino acids. Unmatched junction bases numbered 10, after V lost 4 bases and J lost 5 bases. For the CDR3, the DNA is TGTGCCAGCAGCTCTATCGACAGGGCAGGGGAGACCCAGTACTTC. It specifies CASSSIDRAGETQYF.

This clonotype was seen more than once but under ten times. The CDR3 region is CATRGGGDFNEQFF. The CDR3 bases are TGTGCCACCAGAGGTGGGGGGGATTTTAATGAGCAGTTCTTC. The chain employs TRBV24-1 and TRBJ2-1, with 7 bases matching TRBD2. The CDR3 runs 14 residues. CDR1 is KGHDR, CDR2 SFDVKD, per germline. V was clipped by 7 bases and J by 7 bases; unmatched bases: 9.

This clonotype was counted between two and nine times. The CDR3 here is CSATGTGHSPLHF. In DNA, the CDR3 is TGCAGTGCTACCGGGACAGGGCATTCACCCCTCCACTTT. The rearrangement uses TRBV20-1 and TRBJ1-6; 9 bases are a match to TRBD1. With V trimmed by 4 bases and J by 8 bases, 3 bases remained unmatched. The length of the CDR3 is 13 residues. Germline assignment: CDR1 DFQATT and CDR2 SNEGSKA (reference sequence).

Concerning this clonotype itself: One end of the junction does not line up with germline, which may come from a read error. This sequence joins TRBV6-2 or TRBV6-3 and TRBJ1-5; D is ambiguous. Germline values: CDR1 MNHEY, CDR2 SVGEGT. The CDR3 spans 15 residues. For the CDR3, the DNA is TGTGCCAGCAGTTACTTCGCGGCACCTAATCAGCCTCAGCATTTT. The encoded protein is CASSYFAAPNQPQHF.

This clonotype was detected only once. This chain joins TRBV29-1 and TRBJ2-5, with D unclear. The end of the DNA fits TRBJ2-7 better, so the J call may be wrong. The CDR3 has 15 residues. From germline, CDR1 is SQVTM and CDR2 ANQGSEA. For the CDR3, the DNA is TGCAGCGTTGTGCCTGTATCCGCATCTCTCTACGAGCAGTACTTC. Translating it yields CSVVPVSASLYEQYF.

For this clonotype: A junction boundary mismatches the germline segment, possibly from a read error. The chain combines TRBV7-8 with TRBJ1-5; D is possibly TRBD1 (6 bases). This CDR3 has 15 residues. Germline loops: CDR1 SGHVS, CDR2 FQNEAQ. The CDR3 nucleotides read TGTGCCTGCAGCTTAGACCCAGGGGCAGGACAGCCCCAGCATTTT. Translating it yields CACSLDPGAGQPQHF.

The chain couples TRBV6-1 to TRBJ2-3; perhaps D is TRBD1 or TRBD2 (6 bases each). The germline gives CDR1 MNHNS, CDR2 SASEGT. V lost 11 bases to trimming and J lost 3 bases, with 24 bases between them. This CDR3 has 16 residues. This chain's CDR3 is CAGERDPGALTDTQYF. The CDR3 DNA reads TGTGCCGGTGAGAGGGATCCGGGGGCTTTAACAGATACGCAGTATTTT.

The rearrangement joins TRBV29-1 to TRBJ2-5, with 7 bases that match TRBD2. J lost 3 bases, V lost 2 bases, and 15 bases had no gene match. The germline V gene has CDR1 SQVTM and CDR2 ANQGSEA. The CDR3 is made up of 17 amino acids. In DNA form, the CDR3 reads TGCAGCGTTGAATGGCTAGCGGAGACTCATAGGGAAGAGACCCAGTACTTC. It codes for CSVEWLAETHREETQYF.

This clonotype was seen a handful of times. V gene TRBV2 combines with J gene TRBJ2-1; possibly TRBD2 for D (5 bases). V lost 8 bases and J 4 bases, leaving 15 bases between the germline ends. This CDR3 contains 14 residues. Germline CDR1 reads SNHLY; CDR2 reads FYNNEI. This CDR3 reads CASDRRTSYNEQFF. Written as DNA, the CDR3 is TGTGCCAGCGACCGAAGGACTTCATACAATGAGCAGTTCTTC.

The chain uses TRBV14 and TRBJ2-5, with 8 bases fitting TRBD1. The DNA end is more similar to TRBJ2-7, so the J call may be wrong. The CDR3 loop spans 15 amino acids. Germline CDR1 and CDR2: SGHDN and FVKESK. The CDR3: CASSRGRTGPYEQYF. Here the CDR3 DNA reads TGTGCCAGCAGTCGAGGAAGGACAGGGCCCTACGAGCAGTACTTC.

This clonotype was observed a few times. The chain has TRBV6-8 and TRBJ2-3; D not resolved. The CDR3 is 11 residues long. The germline V and J ends were trimmed by 10 bases and 6 bases, with 11 bases remaining between them. Germline-derived CDR1 and CDR2 are MNHGY and SAAAGT. The CDR3 sequence: CANSFRDTQYF. The CDR3 DNA follows: TGTGCCAACTCCTTTCGGGATACGCAGTATTTT.

V usage is TRBV6-2 or TRBV6-3 and J usage is TRBJ2-7, with 14 bases aligning to TRBD2. V gave up 6 bases and J gave up 1 base; unmatched junction bases: 11. CDR3 length equals 18 residues. Germline-derived CDR1 and CDR2 are MNHEY and SVGEGT. CDR3 region: CASSFRTSGGILSYEQYF. The CDR3, as DNA: TGTGCCAGCAGCTTCCGGACTAGCGGGGGGATACTATCCTACGAGCAGTACTTC.

The chain couples TRBV12-3 or TRBV12-4 to TRBJ2-5, with 10 bases lining up with TRBD2. This CDR3 has 16 amino acids. J gave up 3 bases and V 5 bases, and 9 bases lay outside the gene matches. The CDR3 region is CASSPRGSGGKETQYF. CDR3 bases: TGTGCCAGCAGTCCTAGGGGTAGCGGGGGGAAAGAGACCCAGTACTTC.

The chain has TRBV6-2 or TRBV6-3 and TRBJ2-2; possible D gene TRBD2, 5 bases. The CDR3 consists of 16 residues. Per germline, CDR1 MNHEY and CDR2 SVGEGT. Trimming removed 2 bases from V and 6 bases from J, with 16 bases in between. Here the CDR3 reads CASSYGPTEEAGELFF. The CDR3 nucleotides read TGTGCCAGCAGTTACGGGCCTACAGAGGAGGCCGGGGAGCTGTTTTTT.

This clonotype was found a few times. The rearrangement joins TRBV28 to TRBJ1-5; D perhaps matches TRBD1 (6 bases). In germline, CDR1 is MDHEN, CDR2 SYDVKM. V lost 4 bases and J lost 2, with 15 bases in between. The CDR3 length is 16 residues. CDR3 amino acids: CASSSGGRVGNQPQHF. The CDR3, as DNA: TGTGCCAGCAGTTCCGGGGGCAGGGTAGGCAATCAGCCCCAGCATTTT.

The chain couples TRBV12-3 or TRBV12-4 to TRBJ2-7, with D uncertain. This CDR3 is 14 amino acids long. Trimming pared 3 bases from V and 2 bases from J, leaving 11 bases between. The CDR3 DNA reads as TGTGCCAGCAGTTTGGTGCTCCTAACCTACGAGCAGTACTTC. Amino acids: CASSLVLLTYEQYF.

This clonotype was detected a few times. The rearrangement joins TRBV29-1 to TRBJ1-5; 7 bases match TRBD1. The CDR3 totals 14 residues. Per germline, CDR1 SQVTM and CDR2 ANQGSEA. Trimming removed 5 bases from V and 3 bases from J; junction bases left unmatched: 7. Here the CDR3 DNA reads TGCAGCGTTCAATTCAGGGGGATCAATCAGCCCCAGCATTTT. The encoded protein is CSVQFRGINQPQHF.

This clonotype occurred a few times. In DNA, the CDR3 is TGTGCCAGCAGCTTAGCGTCCCCGCGCGAGACCCAGTACTTC. This encodes CASSLASPRETQYF. This chain links TRBV7-2 with TRBJ2-4; D gene uncertain. The DNA end lines up better with TRBJ2-5; the J call may be wrong. Germline lookup yields CDR1 SGHTA and CDR2 FQGNSA. CDR3 length equals 14 residues.